A selection of T cell receptor beta chains follows, all from one sample in a study of CD8+ T cells in alopecia areata. Data came from immunoSEQ multiplex PCR; TCRdb stores just in-frame clones and leaves some out. The table records about 120,000 clones, 56% of them present only once. The sample was CD4+ T cells sorted from blood, taken at week 24, from a patient treated with tofacitinib. The receptors derive from a human donor with alopecia areata. Both conserved end residues are part of each CDR3. The order of the fields is V gene, J gene, CDR3 length, clone size, D gene, CDR3 DNA, CDR3 protein. A D gene is named only where the DNA matches it firmly. Clone size, where shown, is once, few, many, or a class for clones that have expanded.

V gene: TRBV9; J gene: TRBJ1-2; CDR3 length: 15; clone size: -; D gene: TRBD1; CDR3 DNA: TGTGCCAGCCGACAGGGTCAGTTCTCTAACTATGGCTACACCTTC; CDR3 protein: CASRQGQFSNYGYTF
V gene: TRBV30; J gene: TRBJ1-1; CDR3 length: 13; clone size: -; D gene: -; CDR3 DNA: TGTGCCTGGTCGGGCAGAATGAACACTGAAGCTTTCTTT; CDR3 protein: CAWSGRMNTEAFF
V gene: TRBV6-5; J gene: TRBJ2-1; CDR3 length: 15; clone size: -; D gene: -; CDR3 DNA: TGTGCCAGCAGTTATGGGGGGCTCTCCTACAATGAGCAGTTCTTC; CDR3 protein: CASSYGGLSYNEQFF
V gene: TRBV30; J gene: TRBJ1-2; CDR3 length: 12; clone size: -; D gene: -; CDR3 DNA: TGTGCCTGGAGTGTGGGTGAGAATGGCTACACCTTC; CDR3 protein: CAWSVGENGYTF
V gene: TRBV6-5; J gene: TRBJ1-6; CDR3 length: 14; clone size: -; D gene: -; CDR3 DNA: TGTGCCAGCAGTTACCCCTCTAACAATTCACCCCTCCACTTT; CDR3 protein: CASSYPSNNSPLHF
V gene: TRBV4-1; J gene: TRBJ2-3; CDR3 length: 14; clone size: -; D gene: -; CDR3 DNA: TGCGCCAGCAGCCAAGAGGGGGCCGGGGATACGCAGTATTTT; CDR3 protein: CASSQEGAGDTQYF
V gene: TRBV30; J gene: TRBJ1-6; CDR3 length: 15; clone size: few; D gene: -; CDR3 DNA: TGTGCCTGGACTCGCCAGGCCTCCTATAATTCACCCCTCCACTTT; CDR3 protein: CAWTRQASYNSPLHF
V gene: TRBV5-1; J gene: TRBJ2-3; CDR3 length: 14; clone size: few; D gene: TRBD2; CDR3 DNA: TGCGCCAGCAGCGAGACTAGCGGGGGAGATACGCAGTATTTT; CDR3 protein: CASSETSGGDTQYF
V gene: TRBV25-1; J gene: TRBJ1-2; CDR3 length: 14; clone size: -; D gene: -; CDR3 DNA: TGTGCCAGCAGCGACGCTCGACAGAGCTTGGGCTACACCTTC; CDR3 protein: CASSDARQSLGYTF
V gene: TRBV5-1; J gene: TRBJ2-5; CDR3 length: 15; clone size: few; D gene: -; CDR3 DNA: TGCGCCAGCAGCTTGCTACCGGGGCCACAAGAGACCCAGTACTTC; CDR3 protein: CASSLLPGPQETQYF
V gene: TRBV5-1; J gene: TRBJ2-3; CDR3 length: 19; clone size: -; D gene: -; CDR3 DNA: TGCGCCAGCAGCAGGATTCCGGGACTCACAGGAACTAGCACAGATACGCAGTATTTT; CDR3 protein: CASSRIPGLTGTSTDTQYF
V gene: TRBV18; J gene: TRBJ1-2; CDR3 length: 13; clone size: -; D gene: -; CDR3 DNA: TGTGCCAGCTCACCACGGGGGGGCTATGGCTACACCTTC; CDR3 protein: CASSPRGGYGYTF
V gene: TRBV29-1; J gene: TRBJ2-7; CDR3 length: 14; clone size: -; D gene: TRBD1; CDR3 DNA: TGCAGCGTTGGAGCCGGGACAGGGGCCTACGAGCAGTACTTC; CDR3 protein: CSVGAGTGAYEQYF
V gene: TRBV9; J gene: TRBJ1-2; CDR3 length: 13; clone size: few; D gene: -; CDR3 DNA: TGTGCCAGCAGCCGTGGCGCCCCAGGGAGCTACACCTTC; CDR3 protein: CASSRGAPGSYTF
V gene: TRBV18; J gene: TRBJ1-1; CDR3 length: 17; clone size: -; D gene: -; CDR3 DNA: TGTGCCAGCTCACCAAGCAGGAGAACATCGAGGAACACTGAAGCTTTCTTT; CDR3 protein: CASSPSRRTSRNTEAFF
V gene: TRBV20-1; J gene: TRBJ2-7; CDR3 length: 11; clone size: few; D gene: -; CDR3 DNA: TGCAGTGCTCGGAGAGGGAACGAGCAGTACTTC; CDR3 protein: CSARRGNEQYF
V gene: TRBV30; J gene: TRBJ1-5; CDR3 length: 13; clone size: -; D gene: TRBD1; CDR3 DNA: TGTGCCTGGAGTGGACAGGGCTATCAGCCCCAGCATTTT; CDR3 protein: CAWSGQGYQPQHF
V gene: TRBV19; J gene: TRBJ2-1; CDR3 length: 16; clone size: -; D gene: TRBD2; CDR3 DNA: TGTGCCAGTAGTTTGACCCCTAGCGGGGGAAGGTATGAGCAGTTCTTC; CDR3 protein: CASSLTPSGGRYEQFF
V gene: TRBV5-1; J gene: TRBJ1-1; CDR3 length: 13; clone size: -; D gene: -; CDR3 DNA: TGCGCCTCCCGGGGTACAGAGAACACTGAAGCTTTCTTT; CDR3 protein: CASRGTENTEAFF
V gene: TRBV25-1; J gene: TRBJ2-3; CDR3 length: 14; clone size: -; D gene: -; CDR3 DNA: TGTGCCAGCACAGGACCAACTAGCACAGATACGCAGTATTTT; CDR3 protein: CASTGPTSTDTQYF
V gene: TRBV4-2; J gene: TRBJ1-1; CDR3 length: 15; clone size: -; D gene: -; CDR3 DNA: TGTGCCAGCAGCCAAGATTGGGGAGCAAACACTGAAGCTTTCTTT; CDR3 protein: CASSQDWGANTEAFF
V gene: TRBV30; J gene: TRBJ1-4; CDR3 length: 14; clone size: once; D gene: -; CDR3 DNA: TGTGCCTGGAGCCGGGGGCCGGCGGATGAAAAACTGTTTTTT; CDR3 protein: CAWSRGPADEKLFF
V gene: TRBV29-1; J gene: TRBJ2-7; CDR3 length: 14; clone size: few; D gene: TRBD1; CDR3 DNA: TGCAGCGTTGAAGATAGACAGGGAGCCTACGAGCAGTACTTC; CDR3 protein: CSVEDRQGAYEQYF
V gene: TRBV2; J gene: TRBJ2-5; CDR3 length: 12; clone size: -; D gene: -; CDR3 DNA: TGTGCCAGCAGACAGGGCCCCAGGGACCAGTACTTC; CDR3 protein: CASRQGPRDQYF
V gene: TRBV7-9; J gene: TRBJ1-6; CDR3 length: 13; clone size: -; D gene: -; CDR3 DNA: TGTGCCAGCAGCTTGGAGGCTAATTCACCCCTCCACTTT; CDR3 protein: CASSLEANSPLHF
V gene: TRBV4-3; J gene: TRBJ1-6; CDR3 length: 17; clone size: -; D gene: TRBD1; CDR3 DNA: TGCGCCAGCAGCCAAGCGTACGGGACAGAGTATAATTCACCCCTCCACTTT; CDR3 protein: CASSQAYGTEYNSPLHF
V gene: TRBV29-1; J gene: TRBJ1-5; CDR3 length: 12; clone size: -; D gene: -; CDR3 DNA: TGCAGCGTTGGAGGGGGGGCAGAGCCCCAGCATTTT; CDR3 protein: CSVGGGAEPQHF
V gene: TRBV6-5; J gene: TRBJ2-1; CDR3 length: 12; clone size: -; D gene: -; CDR3 DNA: TGTGCCAGCAGGGAGCTCAGCGGTGAGCAGTTCTTC; CDR3 protein: CASRELSGEQFF
V gene: TRBV4-1; J gene: TRBJ1-6; CDR3 length: 15; clone size: -; D gene: -; CDR3 DNA: TGCGCCAGCAGCCAAGACCTAGGGTCCCTCTCACCCCTCCACTTT; CDR3 protein: CASSQDLGSLSPLHF
V gene: TRBV29-1; J gene: TRBJ2-7; CDR3 length: 13; clone size: -; D gene: TRBD2; CDR3 DNA: TGCAGCGTTAAGCGGGGGATCTCCTACGAGCAGTACTTC; CDR3 protein: CSVKRGISYEQYF
V gene: TRBV10-3; J gene: TRBJ2-3; CDR3 length: 16; clone size: few; D gene: -; CDR3 DNA: TGTGCCATCAGTGAGTCACGTGCAGGGTCCCCAGATACGCAGTATTTT; CDR3 protein: CAISESRAGSPDTQYF
V gene: TRBV6-5; J gene: TRBJ2-6; CDR3 length: 15; clone size: -; D gene: TRBD1; CDR3 DNA: TGTGCCAGCAGGACCGCCCCGACAGGGTTCAACGTCCTGACTTTC; CDR3 protein: CASRTAPTGFNVLTF
V gene: TRBV30; J gene: TRBJ1-2; CDR3 length: 15; clone size: -; D gene: TRBD1; CDR3 DNA: TGTGCCTGGAGCCCCTCCGGGACAGTAAGCTATGGCTACACCTTC; CDR3 protein: CAWSPSGTVSYGYTF
V gene: TRBV25-1; J gene: TRBJ2-6; CDR3 length: 13; clone size: -; D gene: -; CDR3 DNA: TGTGCCAGCAGGGCCTTAGTGGCCAACGTCCTGACTTTC; CDR3 protein: CASRALVANVLTF
V gene: TRBV4-3; J gene: TRBJ2-3; CDR3 length: 13; clone size: -; D gene: TRBD1; CDR3 DNA: TGCGCCAGCAGCCTTAGGACAGGAGATACGCAGTATTTT; CDR3 protein: CASSLRTGDTQYF
V gene: TRBV30; J gene: TRBJ2-1; CDR3 length: 16; clone size: -; D gene: TRBD1; CDR3 DNA: TGTGCCTGGAGTCCCGAGACAGGGAGCTCCTACAATGAGCAGTTCTTC; CDR3 protein: CAWSPETGSSYNEQFF
V gene: TRBV2; J gene: TRBJ2-2; CDR3 length: 12; clone size: -; D gene: -; CDR3 DNA: TGTGCCAGCAGTGTGGGGACCGGGGAGCTGTTTTTT; CDR3 protein: CASSVGTGELFF
V gene: TRBV29-1; J gene: TRBJ2-5; CDR3 length: 13; clone size: -; D gene: -; CDR3 DNA: TGCAGCGTTGACTCGCGGGGATTTATGCCCCAGTACTTC; CDR3 protein: CSVDSRGFMPQYF
V gene: TRBV18; J gene: TRBJ2-5; CDR3 length: 13; clone size: -; D gene: -; CDR3 DNA: TGTGCCAGCTCACCATCGGGGCAAGAGACCCAGTACTTC; CDR3 protein: CASSPSGQETQYF
V gene: TRBV30; J gene: TRBJ2-3; CDR3 length: 14; clone size: -; D gene: -; CDR3 DNA: TGTGCCTGGAGGCCACCGGGGGCCACAGATACGCAGTATTTT; CDR3 protein: CAWRPPGATDTQYF
V gene: TRBV30; J gene: TRBJ1-6; CDR3 length: 12; clone size: -; D gene: -; CDR3 DNA: TGTGCCTGGAATAGGGTGACTTCACCCCTCCACTTT; CDR3 protein: CAWNRVTSPLHF
V gene: TRBV5-1; J gene: TRBJ2-6; CDR3 length: 18; clone size: -; D gene: TRBD1; CDR3 DNA: TGCGCCAGCAGCTCCTTAGGACAGGGGGCGCTAGGGGCCAACGTCCTGACTTTC; CDR3 protein: CASSSLGQGALGANVLTF
V gene: TRBV11-2; J gene: TRBJ2-6; CDR3 length: 18; clone size: few; D gene: -; CDR3 DNA: TGTGCCAGCAGCTTAGTAGCTATTCGGAGCTCTGGGGCCAACGTCCTGACTTTC; CDR3 protein: CASSLVAIRSSGANVLTF
V gene: TRBV7-9; J gene: TRBJ2-1; CDR3 length: 15; clone size: few; D gene: -; CDR3 DNA: TGTGCCAGCAGCTCCCGGGGCGCCAGAGGCGGTGAGCAGTTCTTC; CDR3 protein: CASSSRGARGGEQFF
V gene: TRBV30; J gene: TRBJ1-1; CDR3 length: 12; clone size: -; D gene: TRBD1; CDR3 DNA: TGTGCGTGGGACAGGACGAACACTGAAGCTTTCTTT; CDR3 protein: CAWDRTNTEAFF
V gene: TRBV27; J gene: TRBJ1-1; CDR3 length: 12; clone size: -; D gene: TRBD1; CDR3 DNA: TGTGCCAGCAGGGGACAGTACACTGAAGCTTTCTTT; CDR3 protein: CASRGQYTEAFF
V gene: TRBV19; J gene: TRBJ1-2; CDR3 length: 13; clone size: few; D gene: -; CDR3 DNA: TGTGCCAGTAGGGACACCGTTAACTATGGCTACACCTTC; CDR3 protein: CASRDTVNYGYTF
V gene: TRBV9; J gene: TRBJ2-3; CDR3 length: 17; clone size: once; D gene: TRBD2; CDR3 DNA: TGTGCCAGCAGCCCCGGGGGGGGACTCGCGGTTGCAGATACGCAGTATTTT; CDR3 protein: CASSPGGGLAVADTQYF
V gene: TRBV27; J gene: TRBJ2-7; CDR3 length: 14; clone size: -; D gene: TRBD1; CDR3 DNA: TGTGCCAGCAGTCAACGGGGACAGGTCACAGAGCAGTACTTC; CDR3 protein: CASSQRGQVTEQYF
V gene: TRBV29-1; J gene: TRBJ2-1; CDR3 length: 14; clone size: -; D gene: TRBD2; CDR3 DNA: TGCAGCGTTTATGGACTAGCGGGGGGTAACGAGCAGTTCTTC; CDR3 protein: CSVYGLAGGNEQFF